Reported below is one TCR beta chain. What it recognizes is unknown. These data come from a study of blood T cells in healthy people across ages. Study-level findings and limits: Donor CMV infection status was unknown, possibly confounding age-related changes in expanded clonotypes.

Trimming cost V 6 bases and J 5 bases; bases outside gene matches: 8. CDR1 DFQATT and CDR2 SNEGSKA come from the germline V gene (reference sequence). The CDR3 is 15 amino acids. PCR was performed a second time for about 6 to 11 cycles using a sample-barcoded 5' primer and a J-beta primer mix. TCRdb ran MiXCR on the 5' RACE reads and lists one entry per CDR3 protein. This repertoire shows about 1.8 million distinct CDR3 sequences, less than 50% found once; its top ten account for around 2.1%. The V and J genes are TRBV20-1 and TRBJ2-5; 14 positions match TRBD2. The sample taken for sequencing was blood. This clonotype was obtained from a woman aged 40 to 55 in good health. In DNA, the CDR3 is TGCAGTGCCCCGGATAGGACTAGCGGGGGGGAGACCCAGTACTTC. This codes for CSAPDRTSGGETQYF.